This TCR beta chain originates from a study of identical twins. One entry per CDR3 protein results from TCRdb running MiXCR on the 5' RACE reads. The repertoire holds about 190,000 distinct CDR3 sequences, less than 20% seen once, with 40% to 45% in the top ten. This clonotype was counted between two and nine times. What it binds is unknown. Study-wide results and limits: Beta out-of-frame twin sharing showed a weaker excess. Conclusions were based on cross-sectional statistical analysis, without following the same donors.

These data were also reused for a study on T cells expressing NK-cell markers. Per that paper: Sorted CD3+CD56+NKG2C+, CD3+CD56+NKG2C- and CD3+CD56-NKG2C+ T cells supplied TCR beta repertoires. A handful of donors showed these clonotypes also leading the CD3+CD56-NKG2C+ fraction.

Sequencing was carried out using CD8+ T cells sorted from blood. The TCR sequence derives from a woman between 18 and 29 years old in good health.

CDR3 nucleotides: TGTGCCAGCAGTTATAGGCCTAGCGGGAGCCATGAGCAGTTCTTC. This encodes CASSYRPSGSHEQFF. This chain links TRBV6-2 or TRBV6-3 with TRBJ2-1; 10 nucleotides agree with TRBD2. Germline CDR1 MNHEY, CDR2 SVGEGT. CDR3 length: 15 residues. Trimming at V came to 3 bases and at J to 8 bases, leaving 7 bases not matched to a gene.